This record looks at one T cell receptor beta chain sequence and its context. This clone's antigen is unknown. Base qualities are not provided; no much larger clone lies one nucleotide away. This record comes from a study of cytomegalovirus exposure and HLA in healthy donors (TCRdb year 2017). Some background on the complete study: According to an earlier analysis of several hundred of the donors, about 179 million T cells yielded 117 million unique TCR beta sequences and about 280 Gb of sequence data. Roughly 5 DR-DQ haplotypes were treated as single units for association and clustering because of strong linkage in the cohort. Along with the approximately 650-subject first cohort, a separate validation cohort of over a hundred different subjects was used. Among about 360 genotyped donors of the cohort, an average of about 240,000 unique TCR beta nucleotide sequences were sequenced per donor, around 20% of them non-productive. Of the roughly 390 genotyped donors, around 81% fell in the genetic ancestry cluster associated with self-reported Caucasian donors. The study used immunosequencing to profile the T cell repertoires of hundreds of subjects and linked those repertoires to cytomegalovirus serostatus. An early release that covered more than 550 HLA-typed donors contained about 300 gigabases of sequencing data and tens of millions of unique TCR sequences. The number of donors typed differed by locus, with roughly 629-640 for A, B, C, DRB1 and DQB1, roughly 550 for DQA1, over 600 for DPA1, and some 440 for DPB1. The study aimed to test whether signatures of past pathogen exposure could be identified by cataloging public T cell receptors. To predict cytomegalovirus infection status, the study combined high-throughput TCR immunosequencing, statistical association of individual TCRs with disease status, and machine learning. In an earlier analysis of 587 of the donors, high-throughput TCR beta sequencing was used to judge whether each TCR beta V gene segment behaved as functional or pseudogenic. To study patterns of TCR occurrence, a later analysis re-analyzed previously published TCR beta repertoires from 666 donors and added high-resolution HLA genotyping. Donor age, sex, ethnicity and CMV serostatus were compiled alongside the repertoire data. Class I and class II HLA loci were covered by the typing at four-digit resolution. Every repertoire in the discovery cohort had been generated on one and the same sequencing platform. A later genetic analysis took genome-wide SNP genotypes for about 55% of the 666 donors and used that subset as a discovery cohort. The later analysis used no new phenotypic data to find candidate immune exposures, relying instead on TCR beta sequences and their occurrence across donors. Overall study outcomes, separate from this receptor: It was suggested by the authors that the approach could potentially be generalized to other disease states and immunological phenotypes. In a later analysis, the rate of TCR association differed among HLA loci, with DRB1 alleles having the most associated TCRs and HLA-C alleles having the fewest. Because HLA typing was unavailable for some donors at each locus, only the typed subset was used in association tests. Because counts were too low, under 20 rarely observed V segments, including chromosome 9 orphons, were left out of the earlier analysis of 500 to 750 of the donors. The only immune exposure information available for the cohort was CMV serostatus. Broadly in line with IMGT annotations, most TCR beta V segments showed up in productive rearrangements about 87% or about 30% of the time in an earlier analysis of 587 of the donors. In a later analysis, HLA-associated TCR beta chains were found to be more clonally expanded and to have lower generation probabilities than equally common non-associated chains. A further reported finding was that TCR beta sequences accurately predicted the HLA-A and HLA-B alleles for most subjects in the first cohort. In a later genetic analysis, a missense DCLRE1C variant was associated with V-gene and J-gene trimming of TCR beta chains, and the association was replicated in an independent cohort. A later analysis found that most CMV-associated TCR beta chains appeared HLA-restricted, with HLA associations seemingly driven largely by CMV exposure. According to a later genetic analysis, donors in an Asian-associated ancestry cluster had fewer N-insertions in productive TCRs than the approximately 650-donor mean. Cytomegalovirus status was reported to be diagnosed by the classifier with high specificity and sensitivity in both the original and validation cohorts. A later analysis associated about 17,000 TCR beta sequences with specific HLA alleles at a false discovery rate of 0.05. The study gave a list of 150 to 200 TCR beta chains associated with cytomegalovirus. Roughly uniform sequencing depth across donors was assumed in presence/absence analyses, although this assumption may not hold. Linkage disequilibrium might explain the correlated functional status among segregating V segments, but an unknown experimental factor could not be excluded. In this cohort, only TCR beta chains were sequenced, and detectable features were limited by the absence of alpha or paired-chain data. A group of highly shared sequence variants was considered likely to be a technical artifact of the sequencing pipeline. Most TCR sequences were observed very rarely across donors, whereas some public TCRs were present in many individuals. According to a later analysis, parvovirus B19, influenza, CMV and Epstein-Barr virus appeared linked to several top co-occurrence clusters. When HLA alleles, especially DR and DQ, strongly co-occurred, TCR associations were difficult to assign to individual alleles. In vitro tests confirmed that a few of the cytomegalovirus-associated TCR beta chains recognize cytomegalovirus antigens.

The cohort comprised some 700 healthy bone marrow donors. At the time of sampling, all cohort members were nominally healthy, though unrecorded immune exposures were likely present. The donor tested CMV seronegative and was one of the 352 seronegative cohort members. A peripheral blood sample was collected from each donor, and TCR beta sequencing was performed on peripheral blood mononuclear cells. The Qiagen DNeasy Blood Extraction Kit was used to extract genomic DNA from the blood cell samples. Preparation of the library involved the immunoSEQ multiplex PCR assay. For the multiplex PCR, a mixture combining 60 forward primers for TCR Vbeta segments and 13 reverse primers for TCR Jbeta segments was used. A multiplex PCR assay on genomic DNA amplified the CDR3 region of rearranged TCR beta genes. The amplified TCR beta libraries were sequenced on the Illumina HiSeq System as 87-base-pair reads. The paper's processing steps were these. Across the 500 to 850 repertoires, a later analysis counted approximately 75 million unique TCR beta chains, around 10 million of which were shared by at least two donors. Raw reads were error-corrected and collapsed into unique sequences with a nearest-neighbor algorithm that merged closely related sequences to remove PCR and sequencing errors. Alignment of CDR3 sequences to IMGT reference sequences was used to assign V, D and J gene segments. For a sequence to be retained, at least a six-nucleotide match to both a V gene segment and a J gene segment was required. Rearrangements were classified as productive when the CDR3 lacked stop codons and remained in frame with V and J, and all other rearrangements were classified as non-productive. Following IMGT convention, CDR3 was defined as the stretch from the second conserved V-encoded cysteine up to the conserved J-encoded phenylalanine. Sequences without an unambiguous match to a single V gene segment were excluded from the earlier analysis of 450 to 750 of the donors. In an earlier analysis of 587 of the donors, V segments were called functional above 56.7% productive rearrangements and were called segregating when the between-donor standard deviation exceeded 5%. A statistical classification framework was built for diagnosing cytomegalovirus status from the catalog of TCR beta chain sequences. V and J gene assignment, in a later analysis, came from comparing TCR nucleotide sequences with IMGT/GENE-DB human TR gene sequences. In a later analysis, CDR3 sequences and most-parsimonious VDJ recombination scenarios were assigned using the TCRdist pipeline. In a later analysis, every TCR beta chain was defined by the combination of its CDR3 amino acid sequence and its V-gene family, and reads without a unique V-gene family were dropped. In a later analysis, around 600 highly shared, low-generation-probability nucleotide sequences were removed to address suspected cross-contamination and a sequencing artifact. For each public chain, a later analysis derived a clonal expansion index from normalized ranks of inferred template counts within each repertoire. Generation probabilities in a later analysis came from a VDJ recombination model fitted to out-of-frame rearrangements, and those results were checked against IGoR. A later analysis scored TCR-TCR, TCR-HLA and TCR-CMV co-occurrence with hypergeometric tests, applying a repertoire-size bias correction to TCR pairs. A later analysis estimated false discovery rates by permuting HLA or CMV assignments 20 times. A later analysis grouped co-occurring TCRs with DBSCAN, adding TCRdist sequence similarity when clustering within HLA-allele-positive subsets. For co-occurrence clustering, repertoires with fewer than 30,000 or more than 120,000 public chains were excluded, along with 4 to 6 repertoires with anomalous nucleotide sharing. The table comes from immuneACCESS by way of TCRdb, which keeps in-frame sequences with V and J called. Part of the clones is missing from these tables; in studies checked, under half for an unresolved V gene and the rest for unknown reasons. Clonal size and the V and J genes are those of that table, whereas D and trimming came from the DNA. Present in this sample are about 70,000 clones, less than 75% of which were seen just once. The ten top clones hold about a tenth of the sample.

The sample comprised PBMCs. The clonotype comes from a woman aged 25 to 39 in good health and CMV-seronegative.

The encoded CDR3 is CASSRSPYGYTF. The sequence in DNA is TGTGCCAGCAGCCGTTCCCCGTATGGCTACACCTTC. The chain couples TRBV5-4 to TRBJ1-2; there is no confident call for the D gene. The CDR3 holds 12 amino acids from the cysteine to the phenylalanine. Only the CDR3 part of the read is kept: 36 bases, read in frame from the first base. CDR1 is given as SGHNT and CDR2 as YYREEE, both from the germline V gene (reference sequence). V is cut by 4 bases and J by 5 bases, and the space between the germline ends is 9 bases.